This T cell receptor (beta chain) came from a study of blood T cell repertoires in COVID-19 (dated by TCRdb to about 2020). About the investigation overall: The collaborator samples originated in the United States, Italy and Spain and spanned the acute and convalescent phases of COVID-19. HLA class I and class II types, where available, came from metadata supplied by the sample provider rather than from assay-based typing. The repertoires were released in a freely available public database meant as a resource for research on the immune response to SARS-CoV-2. The material from the prospective study consisted of cDNA or gDNA derived from T cells, B-cell-depleted T cells, or PBMCs. Nearly every sample came with metadata listing a de-identified subject ID, COVID-19 status, age in years and sex. Deeply sampled blood TCRbeta repertoires from subjects exposed to, actively infected with, or recovered from COVID-19 were included in the dataset. The samples were drawn from the first 160 participants of the ongoing ImmuneRACE study and from under 1,500 subjects provided by 6 global collaborators.

The CDR3 has 15 amino acids, counting the end cysteine and phenylalanine. Only the CDR3 part of the read is kept: 45 bases, read in frame from the first base. Trimming accounts for 0 bases at V and 2 bases at J, while the number of junction bases matched to no gene is 3. CDR1 and CDR2 (SGDLS, YYNGEE) derive from the germline V gene. The immunoSEQ Assay, a bias-controlled multiplex PCR, was used to amplify TCRbeta CDR3 regions from genomic DNA. In the paper's pipeline: The number of nucleated cells in each sample was estimated from the amplification of reference gene primers within the assay. To quantify the absolute abundance of each unique TCRbeta CDR3 rearrangement, sequence reads were collapsed and filtered. For each sample, productive Simpson clonality was calculated by taking the square root of Simpson's diversity index across productive rearrangements. TCRdb provides this immuneACCESS table in a form limited to in-frame rearrangements. Some clones are lacking; in checked studies, under half of them reflect an unresolved V gene, and why the rest are absent is not known. V and J calls and clone size come straight from that table; D and trimming were deduced from the DNA. This sample holds 300,000 to 500,000 clones; 70% to 90% were observed only once. Around 2% of the sample is in the top ten clones.

On this clone: It lacks a known antigen. No much larger clone exists at a distance of one base, and base qualities are not known.

In the prospective study, participants were 18 to 89 years old, resided in about two dozen geographic areas of the United States, and were enrolled through a virtual design. In the prospective study, cohorts were assigned on the basis of participant-reported clinical history obtained from a screening survey and a study questionnaire. In the prospective study, mobile phlebotomists collected whole blood, serum and a nasopharyngeal or oropharyngeal swab from each participant. Over a 2-month period, participants in the prospective study had the option of providing additional blood draws and questionnaires. Before DNA extraction, prospective study blood samples were shipped either frozen or at room temperature. Overall study outcomes, separate from this receptor: Clinical and demographic metadata were provided uncurated, with the amount varying by source and participant.

Recombination linked TRBV9 to TRBJ2-7; TRBD2 agrees with 9 junctional bases. Input material: PBMCs or T cells enriched from blood (not recorded which). The TCR was taken from a woman between 40 and 55 years old with acute COVID-19. The DNA sequence follows: TGTGCCAGCAGCGTAGGAGGCGGGGGGGCCTACGAGCAGTACTTC. Translation gives CASSVGGGGAYEQYF.